This TCR beta chain stems from a study of blood T cell repertoires in COVID-19. Whole-study context: Italy, Spain and the United States were the sources of the convalescent and acute COVID-19 samples. Sources were T cells, B-cell-depleted T cells, or PBMCs; the material itself was cDNA or gDNA.

The table lists this clone with a few counts. V dropped 4 bases and J dropped 9 bases, with 18 bases sitting between them. This CDR3 has 14 amino acids. Germline CDR1 reads SGHDN; CDR2 reads FVKESK. Authors' analysis steps: From reference gene primer amplification, estimates of nucleated cell counts were derived. The repertoire was sequenced with immunoSEQ multiplex PCR; TCRdb's copy has only in-frame clones and lacks some. The DNA gave D and trimming, while V, J and clone size come from that table. The sample lists roughly 40,000 clones; 80% were seen once. The specimen sequenced was peripheral blood. The clonotype comes from an older man with acute or convalescent COVID-19. V is TRBV14 and J is TRBJ1-1, with a possible D match to TRBD1 (5 bases). CDR3 sequence (DNA): TGTGCCAGCAGCCTAAGGGCGGGGGGGATGCAAGCTTTCTTT. Its translation: CASSLRAGGMQAFF. Supplemented by reference TRBV14 and TRBJ1-1, the full variable domain reads EAGVTQFPSHSVIEKGQTVTLRCDPISGHDNLYWYRRVMGKEIKFLLHFVKESKQDESGMPNNRFLAERTGGTYSTLKVQPAELEDSGVYFCASSLRAGGMQAFFGQGTRLTVV.